The 23 T cell receptor beta chains below all came from one sample that was sequenced in a study of blood T cell repertoires in COVID-19. Clones were read by immunoSEQ multiplex PCR, and TCRdb kept only the in-frame ones, dropping some. Of roughly 290,000 clones in the sample, around nine tenths were seen once. Material for sequencing was PBMCs or T cells enriched from blood (not recorded which). These receptors originate from a middle-aged woman who had recovered from COVID-19.

In the case of this clone: This sample includes further DNA sequences coding for the same CDR3. The rearrangement links TRBV29-1 to TRBJ1-1, with 7 bases identical to TRBD1. Germline lookup yields CDR1 SQVTM and CDR2 ANQGSEA. This CDR3 is 13 amino acids long. V shed 6 bases, J shed 0 bases, and the junction held 4 bases outside the gene matches. CDR3 nucleotide sequence: TGCAGCGTGTGGACAGGTATGAACACTGAAGCTTTCTTT. Its translation is CSVWTGMNTEAFF.

This sequence joins TRBV18 and TRBJ1-5; TRBD1 matches at 7 bases. The ends lost 5 bases at V and 3 bases at J; junction bases unmatched: 4. This CDR3 comprises 14 residues. The germline V gene encodes CDR1 KGHSH and CDR2 LQKENI. The CDR3 region is CASSSGQLNQPQHF. The DNA of the CDR3 is TGTGCCAGCTCATCGGGACAGCTCAATCAGCCCCAGCATTTT.

The chain has TRBV3-1 (or the pseudogene TRBV3-2) and TRBJ2-7, with TRBD1 identical over 10 bases. CDR1 is LGHDT, CDR2 YNNKEL, per germline (reference sequence). The CDR3 sequence is 18 residues long. V gave up 3 bases and J gave up 5 bases; unmatched junction bases: 16. The CDR3 DNA follows: TGTGCCAGCAGCCAGTTACCCTACCTCCGGGACAGGGGCGACGAGCAGTACTTC. It encodes CASSQLPYLRDRGDEQYF.

The V call is TRBV19, the J call TRBJ1-2; 8 positions agree with TRBD1. The germline V gene encodes CDR1 LNHDA and CDR2 SQIVND (reference sequence). The J segment lost 4 bases and the V segment lost 5 bases, leaving 18 bases of the junction unmatched. The CDR3 is 18 residues long. The DNA for the CDR3 is TGTGCCAGTAGTTTGGAGACAGGGGCGCTCGTTAATATCTATGGCTACACCTTC. Its translation is CASSLETGALVNIYGYTF.

Points on this clone: In the same sample, other DNA sequences code for this CDR3. The V gene is TRBV5-1, the J gene TRBJ1-1, with a possible D match to TRBD1 (6 bases). V was trimmed by 0 bases and J by 1 base, leaving 7 bases between them. Germline lookup yields CDR1 SGHRS and CDR2 YFSETQ. The CDR3 is 14 residues long. The CDR3 sequence is CASSLDRANTEAFF. The CDR3 DNA reads TGCGCCAGCAGCTTGGACAGGGCGAACACTGAAGCTTTCTTT.

The chain combines TRBV7-2 with TRBJ2-5; D ambiguous. This CDR3 has 13 amino acids. Trimming left V 5 bases short and J 4 bases short, with 11 bases between. The V gene's germline CDR1 is SGHTA and CDR2 FQGNSA. As DNA, the CDR3 is TGTGCCAGCAGCGCAGGCTTCCCAGAGACCCAGTACTTC. Amino acids: CASSAGFPETQYF.

This clone appeared once. CDR3 sequence reads: CASSLTPGLAGGVQETQYF. CDR3 coding DNA: TGCGCCAGCAGCCTGACACCGGGACTAGCGGGAGGAGTCCAAGAGACCCAGTACTTC. The J gene is TRBJ2-5, the V gene TRBV4-1, with 15 nucleotides matching TRBD2. The CDR3 length is 19 residues. V dropped 4 bases and J dropped 1; count of bases not matched to a gene: 10. In germline, CDR1 is MGHRA, CDR2 YSYEKL.

The rearrangement links TRBV5-4 to TRBJ1-1; 9 nucleotides line up with TRBD1. CDR1 is SGHNT and CDR2 is YYREEE in the germline V gene (reference sequence). Trimming cost V 3 bases and J 7 bases; bases outside gene matches: 7. This CDR3 is 14 amino acids long. CDR3 region: CASSSPGQGNEAFF. The CDR3 DNA follows: TGTGCCAGCAGCTCGCCGGGACAGGGAAATGAAGCTTTCTTT.

J is TRBJ2-1 and V is TRBV9; 9 bases agree with TRBD2. CDR1 and CDR2 from the germline V gene are SGDLS and YYNGEE. The CDR3 length is 17 residues. Losses at the gene ends were 6 bases for V and 10 bases for J; bases not matched to a gene: 20. CDR3 amino acids: CASNEGSFRTSVPEQFF. The CDR3 region has the DNA TGTGCCAGCAACGAAGGGTCCTTCCGGACTAGCGTCCCAGAGCAGTTCTTC.

This sequence joins TRBV19 and TRBJ1-2, with a weak D call TRBD1 (5 bases). From germline, CDR1 is LNHDA and CDR2 SQIVND (reference sequence). This CDR3 has 15 amino acids. V was clipped by 5 bases and J by 3 bases, with 16 bases between them. The CDR3 sequence: CASSGPGYQDYGYTF. Written as DNA, the CDR3 is TGTGCCAGTAGTGGGCCAGGGTATCAGGACTATGGCTACACCTTC.

The chain employs TRBV27 and TRBJ1-6; D may be TRBD1 (6 bases). Germline-derived CDR1 and CDR2 are MNHEY and SMNVEV (reference sequence). The CDR3 length is 17 residues. Trimming left V 1 base short and J 13 bases short, with 23 bases between. CDR3 nucleotide sequence: TGTGCCAGCAGTTTATTATTGCGAGGGGGAAGGAGTTGGCCCCTCCACTTT. Translated, it gives CASSLLLRGGRSWPLHF.

The chain carries TRBV9 and TRBJ1-2, with 7 nucleotides matching TRBD1. The ends lost 4 bases at V and 7 bases at J; junction bases unmatched: 16. CDR1 and CDR2 from the germline V gene are SGDLS and YYNGEE. The CDR3 is made up of 16 amino acids. The CDR3 DNA reads as TGTGCCAGCAGCCCCTCACTAAGACAGGGAGTGAGTGGCTACACCTTC. This codes for CASSPSLRQGVSGYTF.

The chain carries TRBV7-6 and TRBJ2-7; 10 bases are a match to TRBD1. After removal of 5 bases from V and 0 bases from J, the junction contained 4 bases not matched to a gene. This CDR3 is built from 15 residues. Germline values: CDR1 SGHVS, CDR2 FNYEAQ. CDR3 nucleotides: TGTGCCAGCAGCCCCCGGACAGGGGGCTCCTACGAGCAGTACTTC. Translated: CASSPRTGGSYEQYF.

The J gene is TRBJ2-1, the V gene TRBV11-2; 8 bases align to TRBD1. CDR1 and CDR2 (germline): SGHAT, FQNNGV. V lost 3 bases, J lost 6 bases, and 7 bases stayed unmatched. This CDR3 region has 15 residues. The CDR3 bases are TGTGCCAGCAGCTTCAGCAGGGGGCAGGCCAATGAGCAGTTCTTC. Amino acids: CASSFSRGQANEQFF.

CDR3 in DNA: TGTGCCAGCAGTGAGAAAGGGGACAGTAGGTGGTGGGCCTACGAGCAGTACTTC. Translated: CASSEKGDSRWWAYEQYF. This chain uses TRBV2 with TRBJ2-7; 7 nucleotides agree with TRBD1. CDR1 and CDR2 from the germline V gene are SNHLY and FYNNEI. V lost 3 bases and J lost 2; bases outside the gene matches: 16. The length of the CDR3 is 18 residues.

Written as DNA, the CDR3 is TGTGCCAGCAGTTCCAGGGGGAGCAATCAGCCCCAGCATTTT. Protein sequence: CASSSRGSNQPQHF. V is TRBV6-2 or TRBV6-3 and J is TRBJ1-5; 7 bases map to TRBD1. The CDR3 sequence is 14 residues long. Losses at the gene ends were 4 bases for V and 1 base for J; bases not matched to a gene: 1. The V gene's germline CDR1 is MNHEY and CDR2 SVGEGT.

J is TRBJ1-1 and V is TRBV5-1; possible D gene TRBD1, 5 bases. The CDR3 totals 15 residues. Germline assignment: CDR1 SGHRS and CDR2 YFSETQ. Deletions cut 4 bases from V and 1 base from J, with 14 bases between. The CDR3 reads CASSLDSLKNTEAFF. The CDR3 DNA follows: TGCGCCAGCAGCCTTGACAGTCTAAAGAACACTGAAGCTTTCTTT.

The rearrangement links TRBV7-8 to TRBJ1-3; tentatively, D is TRBD1 (6 bases). This CDR3 has 14 amino acids. Germline V gives CDR1 SGHVS, CDR2 FQNEAQ. Trimming pared 0 bases from V and 7 bases from J, leaving 10 bases between. The CDR3 nucleotides read TGTGCCAGCAGCTTAGCGTTGACAGGCAACACCATATATTTT. Translation gives CASSLALTGNTIYF.

The genes are TRBV30 and TRBJ1-6, with D uncertain. The length of the CDR3 is 11 residues. V was cut by 0 bases and J by 14 bases, with 8 bases left in between. Looked up from germline, CDR1 is GTSNPN and CDR2 is SVGIG (reference sequence). The CDR3 here is CAWSVLRTLHF. The CDR3 DNA sequence: TGTGCCTGGAGTGTACTGAGGACCCTCCACTTT.

V usage is TRBV7-8 and J usage is TRBJ2-7, with 7 bases identical to TRBD1. Germline V gene sequence: CDR1 SGHVS, CDR2 FQNEAQ. Germline trimming cut 4 bases from V and 2 bases from J; bases unmatched to any gene: 8. The CDR3 runs to 15 residues. The CDR3 region is CASSSWDSGAYEQYF. CDR3 nucleotide sequence: TGTGCCAGCAGCTCCTGGGACAGTGGAGCCTACGAGCAGTACTTC.

Remarks on this clone: Relative to the germline gene, one junction end is altered; a read error may explain this. The genes are TRBV25-1 and TRBJ1-2; possible D gene TRBD1, 6 bases. Germline V CDR1 and CDR2: MGHDK, SYGVNS. This CDR3 has 14 residues. CDR3 protein: CASSDPGHYYGYTF. The CDR3 nucleotides read TGTGCCAGCAGTGATCCGGGACACTACTACGGCTACACCTTC.

CDR3 loop: CAWSVRAAGYNEQFF. CDR3 in DNA: TGTGCCTGGAGTGTACGGGCGGCGGGCTACAATGAGCAGTTCTTC. The rearrangement uses TRBV30 and TRBJ2-1, with a weak D call TRBD2 (5 bases). Germline V gene data show CDR1 as GTSNPN and CDR2 as SVGIG (reference sequence). CDR3 length: 15 amino acids. V was cut by 0 bases and J by 3 bases, with 12 bases left in between.

The genes are TRBV7-9 and TRBJ1-2, with 8 bases aligning to TRBD1. CDR1 and CDR2 from the germline V gene are SEHNR and FQNEAQ (reference sequence). With 6 bases clipped from V and 2 bases from J, the junction kept 14 bases outside the gene matches. The CDR3 is made up of 17 amino acids. CDR3 region: CASRSDRAFVGNYGYTF. In DNA form, the CDR3 reads TGTGCCAGCAGATCGGACAGGGCCTTTGTTGGGAACTATGGCTACACCTTC.